The 15 T cell receptor beta chains presented below share a single source sample, sequenced in a study of cytomegalovirus exposure and HLA in healthy donors. The PCR employed 60 Vbeta primers together with 13 Jbeta primers. The data were produced by immunoSEQ multiplex PCR, yet TCRdb's version contains in-frame clones alone and is incomplete. Of tens of thousands of clones listed, 79% are singletons. The sample comprised PBMCs. Receptors were obtained from a woman younger than 45 in good health and CMV-seronegative.

This chain connects TRBV9 to TRBJ2-3; 7 bases are shared with TRBD1. Per the germline V gene, CDR1 is SGDLS and CDR2 is YYNGEE. Trimming removed 3 bases from V and 2 bases from J; junction bases left unmatched: 6. CDR3 length: 15 residues. In nucleotides, the CDR3 is TGTGCCAGCAGCGCTTCCGGGACAGCCACAGATACGCAGTATTTT. Protein sequence: CASSASGTATDTQYF.

The chain carries TRBV19 and TRBJ1-2; D unclear. The germline V gene encodes CDR1 LNHDA and CDR2 SQIVND (reference sequence). The CDR3 length is 14 residues. Trimming left V 3 bases short and J 3 bases short, with 11 bases between. CDR3 amino acids: CASSIFAGYYGYTF. CDR3 DNA sequence: TGTGCCAGTAGTATTTTCGCGGGGTACTATGGCTACACCTTC.

This clone was seen once. The chain links TRBV7-9 to TRBJ1-4; the D gene is possibly TRBD1 (5 bases). V was cut by 2 bases and J by 8 bases, with 15 bases left in between. The CDR3 loop spans 15 amino acids. Looked up from germline, CDR1 is SEHNR and CDR2 is FQNEAQ (reference sequence). The CDR3 loop is CASSLPGGADEKLFF. The CDR3 nucleotides are TGTGCCAGCAGCTTACCCGGCGGGGCTGACGAAAAACTGTTTTTT.

This sequence joins TRBV14 and TRBJ1-1; TRBD1 aligns across 7 bases. V lost 7 bases to trimming and J lost 1 base; unmatched junction nucleotides: 6. This CDR3 spans 14 amino acids. Germline V CDR1 and CDR2: SGHDN, FVKESK. CDR3 coding DNA: TGTGCCAGCATGCCGACAGGGCAGAACACTGAAGCTTTCTTT. It is translated as CASMPTGQNTEAFF.

This clone has just one count. The CDR3 loop is CASRLDSSRGYTF. CDR3 sequence (DNA): TGTGCCAGTAGACTGGACAGCTCTCGGGGCTACACCTTC. This sequence joins TRBV19 and TRBJ1-2; TRBD1 is a possible D gene (6 bases). V dropped 6 bases and J dropped 8 bases, with 16 bases sitting between them. Germline values: CDR1 LNHDA, CDR2 SQIVND (reference sequence). The CDR3 has 13 amino acids. The full variable domain, with the rest looked up from reference TRBV19 and TRBJ1-2, is DGGITQSPKYLFRKEGQNVTLSCEQNLNHDAMYWYRQDPGQGLRLIYYSQIVNDFQKGDIAEGYSVSREKKESFPLTVTSAQKNPTAFYLCASRLDSSRGYTFGSGTRLTVV.

The V gene is TRBV4-2, the J gene TRBJ1-6; TRBD1 matches 8 bases. J gave up 5 bases and V 6 bases, and 9 bases lay outside the gene matches. CDR3 length: 16 amino acids. Looked up from germline, CDR1 is LGHNA and CDR2 is YNFKEQ. The CDR3 loop is CASRIEQGVHNSPLHF. CDR3 DNA sequence: TGTGCCAGCAGGATAGAACAGGGGGTTCATAATTCACCCCTCCACTTT.

The rearrangement joins TRBV11-2 to TRBJ1-1; D possibly corresponds to TRBD1 (5 bases). The CDR3 is 16 residues long. Germline V CDR1 and CDR2: SGHAT, FQNNGV. V was trimmed by 1 base and J by 5 bases, leaving 17 bases between them. CDR3 protein: CASSLAKWGKRTEAFF. In DNA, the CDR3 is TGTGCCAGCAGCTTAGCAAAGTGGGGCAAGAGGACTGAAGCTTTCTTT.

V and J are TRBV9 and TRBJ2-3; D may be TRBD2 (7 bases). The V gene lost 1 base and the J gene lost 2 bases, with 14 bases spanning the gap. Germline lookup yields CDR1 SGDLS and CDR2 YYNGEE. The CDR3 extends over 16 amino acids. The CDR3 sequence: CASSVSGGGTTDTQYF. CDR3 nucleotide sequence: TGTGCCAGCAGCGTATCCGGCGGGGGCACCACAGATACGCAGTATTTT.

In this sample, this clone turned up a few times. The chain carries TRBV13 and TRBJ1-2; 11 bases align to TRBD1. With 5 bases clipped from V and 4 bases from J, the junction kept 9 bases outside the gene matches. Germline-derived CDR1 and CDR2 are PRHDT and FYEKMQ (reference sequence). This CDR3 region has 16 residues. Written as DNA, the CDR3 is TGTGCCAGCAGCGAGACCGGGACAGGGGGATTCTATGGCTACACCTTC. Amino acids: CASSETGTGGFYGYTF.

This chain uses TRBV7-9 with TRBJ2-5, with a tentative D call TRBD1 (7 bases). This CDR3 has 16 amino acids. Germline-derived CDR1 and CDR2 are SEHNR and FQNEAQ (reference sequence). The V and J ends lost 2 bases and 3 bases respectively, with 16 bases between them. The chain's CDR3 is CASSLNPPGGKETQYF. CDR3 nucleotides: TGTGCCAGCAGCTTAAACCCACCAGGGGGGAAAGAGACCCAGTACTTC. Drawing the rest from reference TRBV7-9 and TRBJ2-5, the complete variable domain is DTGVSQNPRHKITKRGQNVTFRCDPISEHNRLYWYRQTLGQGPEFLTYFQNEAQLEKSRLLSDRFSAERPKGSFSTLEIQRTEQGDSAMYLCASSLNPPGGKETQYFGPGTRLLVL.

This clone appeared a single time. The rearrangement joins TRBV29-1 to TRBJ1-4; no definite D call. Germline CDR1 and CDR2: SQVTM and ANQGSEA. The CDR3 totals 14 residues. The ends were cut back, 4 bases at V and 0 bases at J, with 9 bases in the middle. The CDR3, as DNA: TGCAGCGTTGGTGACACCGCAACTAATGAAAAACTGTTTTTT. Its translation: CSVGDTATNEKLFF.

The chain is built from TRBV5-4 and TRBJ1-2; 7 nucleotides align to TRBD1. Looked up from germline, CDR1 is SGHNT and CDR2 is YYREEE (reference sequence). Unmatched junction bases numbered 12, after V lost 4 bases and J lost 6 bases. The CDR3 is 15 amino acids. In nucleotides, the CDR3 is TGTGCCAGCAGCGGATGGGAAGGACAGGCTGATGGCTACACCTTC. Protein: CASSGWEGQADGYTF. The full variable domain, its missing parts supplied by reference TRBV5-4 and TRBJ1-2, is ETGVTQSPTHLIKTRGQQVTLRCSSQSGHNTVSWYQQALGQGPQFIFQYYREEENGRGNFPPRFSGLQFPNYSSELNVNALELDDSALYLCASSGWEGQADGYTFGSGTRLTVV.

This clone was seen a single time. The genes are TRBV6-5 and TRBJ1-1; maybe TRBD1 (6 bases). Germline lookup yields CDR1 MNHEY and CDR2 SVGAGI. There are 14 residues in the CDR3. V gave up 4 bases and J gave up 8 bases, with 17 bases separating them. This CDR3 reads CASSLGDTRGEAFF. CDR3 in DNA: TGTGCCAGCAGTTTAGGGGACACCCGGGGAGAAGCTTTCTTT.

V usage is TRBV5-6 and J usage is TRBJ1-2, with 10 bases fitting TRBD1. Germline assignment: CDR1 SGHDT and CDR2 YYEEEE. Unmatched junction bases numbered 5, after V lost 4 bases and J lost 8 bases. This CDR3 comprises 13 residues. CDR3 bases: TGTGCCAGCAGCCGACAGGGGGCAGAAGGCTACACCTTC. This gives the protein CASSRQGAEGYTF.

The J gene is TRBJ1-5, the V gene TRBV6-5; tentatively, D is TRBD1 (6 bases). The CDR3 consists of 14 residues. Germline CDR1 and CDR2: MNHEY and SVGAGI. Trimming removed 5 bases from V and 3 bases from J, with 11 bases in between. Here the CDR3 reads CASSPGQYNQPQHF. CDR3 nucleotides: TGTGCCAGCAGTCCAGGACAGTACAATCAGCCCCAGCATTTT.